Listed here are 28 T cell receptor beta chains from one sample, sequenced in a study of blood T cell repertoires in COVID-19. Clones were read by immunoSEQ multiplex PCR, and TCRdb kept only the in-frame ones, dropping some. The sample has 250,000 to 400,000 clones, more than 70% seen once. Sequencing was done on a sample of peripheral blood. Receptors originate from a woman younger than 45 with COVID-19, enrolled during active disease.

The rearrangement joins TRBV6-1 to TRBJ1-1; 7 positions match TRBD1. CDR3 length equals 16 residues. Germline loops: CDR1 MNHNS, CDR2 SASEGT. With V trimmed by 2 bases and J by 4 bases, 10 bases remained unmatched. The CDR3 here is CASSEPPTGVVTEAFF. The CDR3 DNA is TGTGCCAGCAGTGAACCCCCCACAGGGGTGGTCACTGAAGCTTTCTTT.

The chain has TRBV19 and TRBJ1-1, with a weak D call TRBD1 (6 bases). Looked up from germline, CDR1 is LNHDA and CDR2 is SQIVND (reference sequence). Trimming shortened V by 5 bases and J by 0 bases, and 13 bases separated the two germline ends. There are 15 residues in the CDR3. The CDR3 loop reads CASSWGYRVNTEAFF. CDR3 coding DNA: TGTGCCAGTAGTTGGGGTTACAGGGTGAACACTGAAGCTTTCTTT.

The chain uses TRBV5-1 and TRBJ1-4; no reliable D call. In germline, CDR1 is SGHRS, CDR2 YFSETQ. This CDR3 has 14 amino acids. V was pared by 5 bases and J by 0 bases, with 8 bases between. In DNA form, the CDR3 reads TGCGCCAGCAGGACATTTGCAACTAATGAAAAACTGTTTTTT. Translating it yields CASRTFATNEKLFF.

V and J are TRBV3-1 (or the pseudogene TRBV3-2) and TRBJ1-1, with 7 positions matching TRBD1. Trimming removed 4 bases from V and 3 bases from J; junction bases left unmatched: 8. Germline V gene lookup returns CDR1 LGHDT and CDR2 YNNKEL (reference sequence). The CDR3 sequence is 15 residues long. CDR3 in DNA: TGTGCCAGCAGCCCAACAGGGGCCGGTGACACTGAAGCTTTCTTT. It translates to CASSPTGAGDTEAFF.

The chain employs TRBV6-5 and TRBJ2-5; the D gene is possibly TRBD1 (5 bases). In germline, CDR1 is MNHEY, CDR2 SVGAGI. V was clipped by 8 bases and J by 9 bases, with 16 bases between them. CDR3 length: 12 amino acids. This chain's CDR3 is CASAGRIGAQYF. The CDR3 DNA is TGTGCCAGCGCCGGACGCATAGGGGCCCAGTACTTC.

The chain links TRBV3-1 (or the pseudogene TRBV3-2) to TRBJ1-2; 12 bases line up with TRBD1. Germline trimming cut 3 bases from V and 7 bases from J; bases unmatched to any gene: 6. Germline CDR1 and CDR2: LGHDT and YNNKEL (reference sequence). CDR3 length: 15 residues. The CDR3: CASSHGTGGWRGYTF. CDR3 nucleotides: TGTGCCAGCAGCCACGGGACAGGGGGCTGGCGTGGCTACACCTTC.

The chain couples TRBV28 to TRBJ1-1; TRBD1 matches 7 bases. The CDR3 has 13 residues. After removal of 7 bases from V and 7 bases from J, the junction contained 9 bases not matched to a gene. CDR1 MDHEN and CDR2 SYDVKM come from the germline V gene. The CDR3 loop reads CASTLGTVFEAFF. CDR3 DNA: TGTGCCAGCACCCTAGGGACAGTATTTGAAGCTTTCTTT.

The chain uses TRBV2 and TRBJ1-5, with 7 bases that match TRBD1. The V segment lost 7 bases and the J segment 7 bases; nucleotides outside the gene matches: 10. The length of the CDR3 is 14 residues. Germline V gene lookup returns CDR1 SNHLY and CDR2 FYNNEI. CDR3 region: CASTLDRQGQPQHF. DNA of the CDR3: TGTGCCAGCACCTTGGACAGGCAAGGGCAGCCCCAGCATTTT.

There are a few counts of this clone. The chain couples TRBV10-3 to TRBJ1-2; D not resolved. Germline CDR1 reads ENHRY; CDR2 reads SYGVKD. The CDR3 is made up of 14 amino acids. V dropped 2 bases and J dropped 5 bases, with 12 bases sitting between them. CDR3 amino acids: CAISEEASWYGYTF. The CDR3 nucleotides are TGTGCCATCAGTGAGGAGGCGTCGTGGTATGGCTACACCTTC.

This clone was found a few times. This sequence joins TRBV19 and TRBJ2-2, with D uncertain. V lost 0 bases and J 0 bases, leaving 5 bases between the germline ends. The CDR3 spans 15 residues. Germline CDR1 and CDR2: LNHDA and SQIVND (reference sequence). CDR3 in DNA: TGTGCCAGTAGTATAGACGACTCGAACACCGGGGAGCTGTTTTTT. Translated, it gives CASSIDDSNTGELFF.

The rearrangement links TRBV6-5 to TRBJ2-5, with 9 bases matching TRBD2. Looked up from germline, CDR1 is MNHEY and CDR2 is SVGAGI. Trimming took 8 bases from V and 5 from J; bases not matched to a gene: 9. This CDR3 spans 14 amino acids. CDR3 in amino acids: CASGGLAVGETQYF. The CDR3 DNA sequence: TGTGCCAGCGGGGGACTAGCCGTTGGGGAGACCCAGTACTTC.

Here the CDR3 reads CASSDSGEGHQPQHF. The CDR3 DNA reads TGTGCCAGCAGTGATTCAGGGGAGGGCCATCAGCCCCAGCATTTT. The chain employs TRBV6-1 and TRBJ1-5; D is possibly TRBD1 (6 bases). Trimming left V 3 bases short and J 5 bases short, with 14 bases between. This CDR3 is built from 15 residues. Germline assignment: CDR1 MNHNS and CDR2 SASEGT.

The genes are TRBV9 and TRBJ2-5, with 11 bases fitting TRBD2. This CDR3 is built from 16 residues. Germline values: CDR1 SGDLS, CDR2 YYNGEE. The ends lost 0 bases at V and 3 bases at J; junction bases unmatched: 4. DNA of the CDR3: TGTGCCAGCAGCGTAGGCTTAGCGGGGGGGGAAGAGACCCAGTACTTC. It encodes CASSVGLAGGEETQYF.

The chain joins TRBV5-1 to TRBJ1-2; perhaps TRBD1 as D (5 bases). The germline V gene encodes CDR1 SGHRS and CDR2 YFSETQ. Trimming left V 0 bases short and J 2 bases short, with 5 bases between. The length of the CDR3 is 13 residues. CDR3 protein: CASSLGTNYGYTF. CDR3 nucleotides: TGCGCCAGCAGCTTGGGGACAAACTATGGCTACACCTTC.

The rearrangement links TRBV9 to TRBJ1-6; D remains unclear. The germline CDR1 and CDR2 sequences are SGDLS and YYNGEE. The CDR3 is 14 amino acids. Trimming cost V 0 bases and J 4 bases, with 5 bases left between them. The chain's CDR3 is CASSVGTYNSPLHF. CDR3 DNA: TGTGCCAGCAGCGTAGGTACTTATAATTCACCCCTCCACTTT.

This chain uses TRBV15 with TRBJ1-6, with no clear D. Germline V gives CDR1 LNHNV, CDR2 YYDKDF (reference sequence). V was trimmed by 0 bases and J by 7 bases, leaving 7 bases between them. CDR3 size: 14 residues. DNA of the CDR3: TGTGCCACCAGCAGAGAGTCCTTCAATTCACCCCTCCACTTT. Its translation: CATSRESFNSPLHF.

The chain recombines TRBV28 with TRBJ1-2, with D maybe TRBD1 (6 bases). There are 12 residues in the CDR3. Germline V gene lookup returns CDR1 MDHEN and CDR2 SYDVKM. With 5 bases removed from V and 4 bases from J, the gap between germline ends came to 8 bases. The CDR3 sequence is CASSRQVYGYTF. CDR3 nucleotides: TGTGCCAGCAGTAGACAGGTCTATGGCTACACCTTC.

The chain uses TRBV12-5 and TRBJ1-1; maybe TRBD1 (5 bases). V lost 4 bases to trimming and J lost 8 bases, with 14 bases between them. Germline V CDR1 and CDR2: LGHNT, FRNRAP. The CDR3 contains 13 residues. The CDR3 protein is CASGSLTGGEAFF. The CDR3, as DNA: TGTGCTAGTGGTTCTTTAACCGGGGGGGAAGCTTTCTTT.

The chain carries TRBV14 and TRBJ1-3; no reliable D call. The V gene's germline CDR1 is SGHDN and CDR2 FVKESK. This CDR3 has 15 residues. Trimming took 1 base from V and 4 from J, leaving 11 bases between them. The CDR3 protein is CASSQGQDQGNTIYF. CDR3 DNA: TGTGCCAGCAGCCAAGGGCAGGATCAAGGAAACACCATATATTTT.

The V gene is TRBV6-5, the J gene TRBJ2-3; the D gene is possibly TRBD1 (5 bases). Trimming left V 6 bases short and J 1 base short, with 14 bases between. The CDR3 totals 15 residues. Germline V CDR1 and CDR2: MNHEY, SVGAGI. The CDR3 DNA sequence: TGTGCCAGCAGCAACAGGAAAGTGGGCACAGATACGCAGTATTTT. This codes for CASSNRKVGTDTQYF.

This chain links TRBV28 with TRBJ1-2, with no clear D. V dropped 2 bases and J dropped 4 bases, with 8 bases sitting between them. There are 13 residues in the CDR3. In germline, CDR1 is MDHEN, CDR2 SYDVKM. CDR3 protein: CASSLAVRYGYTF. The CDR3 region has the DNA TGTGCCAGCAGTTTAGCAGTACGCTATGGCTACACCTTC.

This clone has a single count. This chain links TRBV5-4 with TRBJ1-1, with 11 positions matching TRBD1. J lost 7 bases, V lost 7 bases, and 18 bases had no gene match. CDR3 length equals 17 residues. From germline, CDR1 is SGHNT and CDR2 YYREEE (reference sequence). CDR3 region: CASSTAIGGQGGVEAFF. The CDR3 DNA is TGTGCCAGCTCAACCGCGATAGGGGGACAGGGGGGTGTTGAAGCTTTCTTT.

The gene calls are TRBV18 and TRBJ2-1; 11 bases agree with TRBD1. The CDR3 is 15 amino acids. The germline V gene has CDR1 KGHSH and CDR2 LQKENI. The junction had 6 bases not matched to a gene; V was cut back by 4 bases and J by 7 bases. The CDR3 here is CASSRAGTGGNEQFF. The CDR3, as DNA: TGTGCCAGCTCACGCGCCGGGACAGGGGGAAATGAGCAGTTCTTC.

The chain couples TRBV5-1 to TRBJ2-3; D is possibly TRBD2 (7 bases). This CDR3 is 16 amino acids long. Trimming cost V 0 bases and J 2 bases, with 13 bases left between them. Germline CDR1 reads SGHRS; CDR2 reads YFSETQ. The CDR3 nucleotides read TGCGCCAGCAGCTTGGAATCCGGGGGGCACACAGATACGCAGTATTTT. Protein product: CASSLESGGHTDTQYF.

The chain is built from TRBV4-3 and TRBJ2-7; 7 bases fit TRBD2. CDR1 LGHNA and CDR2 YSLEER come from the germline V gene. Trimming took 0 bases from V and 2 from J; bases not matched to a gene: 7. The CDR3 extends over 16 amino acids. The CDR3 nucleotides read TGCGCCAGCAGCCAAGAAACTAGCGTAGATGCCTACGAGCAGTACTTC. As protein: CASSQETSVDAYEQYF.

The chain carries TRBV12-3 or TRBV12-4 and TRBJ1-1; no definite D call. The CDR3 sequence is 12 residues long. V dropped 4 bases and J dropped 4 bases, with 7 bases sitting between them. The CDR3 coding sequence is TGTGCCAGCAGTTACAGCGGCACTGAAGCTTTCTTT. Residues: CASSYSGTEAFF.

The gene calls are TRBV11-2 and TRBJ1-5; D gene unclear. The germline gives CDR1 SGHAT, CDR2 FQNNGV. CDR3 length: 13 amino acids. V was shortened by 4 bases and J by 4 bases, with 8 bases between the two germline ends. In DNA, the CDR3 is TGTGCCAGCAGCTCACAGCCGAATCAGCCCCAGCATTTT. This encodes CASSSQPNQPQHF. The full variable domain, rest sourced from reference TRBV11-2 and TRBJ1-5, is EAGVAQSPRYKIIEKRQSVAFWCNPISGHATLYWYQQILGQGPKLLIQFQNNGVVDDSQLPKDRFSAERLKGVDSTLKIQPAKLEDSAVYLCASSSQPNQPQHFGDGTRLSIL.

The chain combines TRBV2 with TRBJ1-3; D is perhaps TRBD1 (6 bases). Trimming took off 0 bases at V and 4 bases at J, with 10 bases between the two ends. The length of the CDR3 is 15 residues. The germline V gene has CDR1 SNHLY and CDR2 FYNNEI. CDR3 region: CASSEATGFGNTIYF. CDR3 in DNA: TGTGCCAGCAGTGAAGCAACAGGGTTCGGAAACACCATATATTTT. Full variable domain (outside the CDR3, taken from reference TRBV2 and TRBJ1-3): EPEVTQTPSHQVTQMGQEVILRCVPISNHLYFYWYRQILGQKVEFLVSFYNNEISEKSEIFDDQFSVERPDGSNFTLKIRSTKLEDSAMYFCASSEATGFGNTIYFGEGSWLTVV.